Presented here are 2 T cell receptor beta chains from one specimen sequenced in a study of response to subunit inactivated influenza vaccine. A single record per CDR3 protein comes from TCRdb applying MiXCR to the RT-PCR reads. The sample holds hundreds of thousands of distinct CDR3 sequences, approximately 12% seen once. The sequencing here drew on PBMCs from blood, taken on the day of vaccination. The receptors were gathered from a middle-aged man who received an inactivated influenza vaccine.

A few counts support this clonotype. This sequence joins TRBV5-4 and TRBJ1-1, with D tentatively TRBD1 (5 bases). This CDR3 has 13 residues. Germline CDR1 reads SGHNT; CDR2 reads YYREEE (reference sequence). Trimming removed 4 bases from V and 2 bases from J, with 9 bases in between. The CDR3: CASSNQGNTEAFF. In DNA, the CDR3 is TGTGCCAGCAGCAACCAGGGTAACACTGAAGCTTTCTTT.

This clonotype was observed a few times. V gene TRBV7-8 combines with J gene TRBJ1-6; a possible D gene is TRBD1 (5 bases). Germline V gives CDR1 SGHVS, CDR2 FQNEAQ. The CDR3 spans 14 residues. V was shortened by 5 bases and J by 7 bases, with 12 bases between the two germline ends. CDR3 nucleotide sequence: TGTGCCAGCAGCCTAGACAGAAGCAATTCACCCCTCCACTTT. Translated, it gives CASSLDRSNSPLHF.